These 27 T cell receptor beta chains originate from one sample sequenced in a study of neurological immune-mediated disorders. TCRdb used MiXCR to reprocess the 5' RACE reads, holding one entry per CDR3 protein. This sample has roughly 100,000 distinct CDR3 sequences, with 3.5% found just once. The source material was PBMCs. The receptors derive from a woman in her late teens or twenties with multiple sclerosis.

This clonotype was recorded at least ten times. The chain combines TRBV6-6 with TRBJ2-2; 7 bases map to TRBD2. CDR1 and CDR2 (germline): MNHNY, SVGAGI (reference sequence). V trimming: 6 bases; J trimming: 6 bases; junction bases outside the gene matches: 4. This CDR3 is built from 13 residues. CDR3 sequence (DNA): TGTGCCAGCAGCCCCACTAGCGCCGGGGAGCTGTTTTTT. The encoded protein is CASSPTSAGELFF.

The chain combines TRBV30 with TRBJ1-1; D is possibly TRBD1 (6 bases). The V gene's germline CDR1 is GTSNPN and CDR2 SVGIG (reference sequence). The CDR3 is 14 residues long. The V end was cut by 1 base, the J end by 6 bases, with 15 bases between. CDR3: CAWSGREGGAEAFF. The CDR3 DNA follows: TGTGCCTGGAGTGGGAGGGAGGGGGGCGCTGAAGCTTTCTTT.

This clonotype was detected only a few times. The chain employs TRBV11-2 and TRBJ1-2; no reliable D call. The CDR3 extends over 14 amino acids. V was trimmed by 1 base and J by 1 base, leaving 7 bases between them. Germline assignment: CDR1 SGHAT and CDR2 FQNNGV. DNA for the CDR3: TGTGCCAGCAGCTTAGCTCACATTAACTATGGCTACACCTTC. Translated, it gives CASSLAHINYGYTF.

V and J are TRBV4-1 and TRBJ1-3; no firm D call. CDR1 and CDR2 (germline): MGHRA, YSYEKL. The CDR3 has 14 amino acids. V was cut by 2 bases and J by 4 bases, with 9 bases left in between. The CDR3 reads CASSQPTRGNTIYF. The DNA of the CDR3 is TGCGCCAGCAGCCAACCCACCAGAGGAAACACCATATATTTT.

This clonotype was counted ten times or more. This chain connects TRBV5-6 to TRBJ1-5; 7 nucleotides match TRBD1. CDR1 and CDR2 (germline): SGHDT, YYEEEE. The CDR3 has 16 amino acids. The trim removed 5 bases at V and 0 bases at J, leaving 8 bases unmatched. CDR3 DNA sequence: TGTGCCAGCAGTAAACGACAGGGCCATAGCAATCAGCCCCAGCATTTT. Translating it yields CASSKRQGHSNQPQHF.

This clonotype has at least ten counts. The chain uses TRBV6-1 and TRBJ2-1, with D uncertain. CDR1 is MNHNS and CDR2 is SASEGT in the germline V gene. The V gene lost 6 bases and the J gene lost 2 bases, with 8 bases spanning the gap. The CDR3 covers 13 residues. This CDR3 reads CASRENTYNEQFF. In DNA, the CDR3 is TGTGCCAGCAGGGAGAATACCTACAATGAGCAGTTCTTC.

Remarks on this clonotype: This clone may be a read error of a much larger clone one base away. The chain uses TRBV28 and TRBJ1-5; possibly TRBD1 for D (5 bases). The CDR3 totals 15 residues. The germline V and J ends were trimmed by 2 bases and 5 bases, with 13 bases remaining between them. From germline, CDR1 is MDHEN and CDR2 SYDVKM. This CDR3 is CASSLRGKGHQPQHF. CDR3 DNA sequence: TGTGCCAGCAGTTTAAGGGGAAAGGGACATCAGCCCCAGCATTTT.

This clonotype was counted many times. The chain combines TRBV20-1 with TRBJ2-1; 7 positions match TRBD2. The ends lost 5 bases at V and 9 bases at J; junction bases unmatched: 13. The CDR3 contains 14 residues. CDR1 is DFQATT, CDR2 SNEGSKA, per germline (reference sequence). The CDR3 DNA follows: TGCAGTGCTCCCCGGCAAACGGGAGGACGTGAGCAGTTCTTC. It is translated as CSAPRQTGGREQFF.

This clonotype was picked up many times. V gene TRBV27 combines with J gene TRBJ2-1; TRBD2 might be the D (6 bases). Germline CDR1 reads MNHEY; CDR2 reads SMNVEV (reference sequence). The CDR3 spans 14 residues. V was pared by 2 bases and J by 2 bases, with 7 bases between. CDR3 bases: TGTGCCAGCAGTTTAGGCGGGACCTACAATGAGCAGTTCTTC. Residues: CASSLGGTYNEQFF.

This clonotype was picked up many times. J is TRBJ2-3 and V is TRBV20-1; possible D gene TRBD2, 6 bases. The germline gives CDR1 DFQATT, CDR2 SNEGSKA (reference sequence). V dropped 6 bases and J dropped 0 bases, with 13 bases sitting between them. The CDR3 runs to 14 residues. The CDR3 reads CSAAVLASTDTQYF. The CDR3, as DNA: TGCAGTGCCGCCGTACTAGCTAGCACAGATACGCAGTATTTT.

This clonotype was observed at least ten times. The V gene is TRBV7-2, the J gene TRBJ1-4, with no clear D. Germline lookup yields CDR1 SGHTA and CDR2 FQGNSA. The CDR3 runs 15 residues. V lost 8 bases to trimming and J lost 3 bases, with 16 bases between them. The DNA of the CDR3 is TGTGCCAGCTCCTGGCGAGGGAGCCCTAATGAAAAACTGTTTTTT. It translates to CASSWRGSPNEKLFF.

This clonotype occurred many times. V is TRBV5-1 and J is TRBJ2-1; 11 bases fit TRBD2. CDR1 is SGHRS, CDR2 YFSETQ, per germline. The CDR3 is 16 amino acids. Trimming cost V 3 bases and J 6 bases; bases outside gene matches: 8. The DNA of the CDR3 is TGCGCCAGCAGCTCTATACTAGCGGGGGATCTCAATGAGCAGTTCTTC. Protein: CASSSILAGDLNEQFF.

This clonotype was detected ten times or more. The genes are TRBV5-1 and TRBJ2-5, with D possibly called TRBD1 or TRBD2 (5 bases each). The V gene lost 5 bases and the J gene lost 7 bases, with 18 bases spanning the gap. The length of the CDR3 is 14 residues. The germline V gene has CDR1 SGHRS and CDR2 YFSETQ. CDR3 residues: CASRRGTGIVTQYF. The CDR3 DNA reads TGCGCCAGCAGGAGGGGCACGGGGATTGTGACCCAGTACTTC.

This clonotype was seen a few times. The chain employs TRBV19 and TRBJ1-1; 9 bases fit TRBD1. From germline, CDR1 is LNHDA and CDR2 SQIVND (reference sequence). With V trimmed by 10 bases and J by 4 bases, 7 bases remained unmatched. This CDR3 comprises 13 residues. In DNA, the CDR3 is TGTGCCACGGGGGACAGGGTTCGCACTGAAGCTTTCTTT. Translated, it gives CATGDRVRTEAFF.

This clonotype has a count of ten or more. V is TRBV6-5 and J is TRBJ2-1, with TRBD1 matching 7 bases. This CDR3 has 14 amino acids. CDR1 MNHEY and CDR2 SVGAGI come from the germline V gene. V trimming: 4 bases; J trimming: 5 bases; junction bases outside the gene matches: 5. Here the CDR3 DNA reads TGTGCCAGCAGTTCGACAGGGTTGCACAATGAGCAGTTCTTC. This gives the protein CASSSTGLHNEQFF.

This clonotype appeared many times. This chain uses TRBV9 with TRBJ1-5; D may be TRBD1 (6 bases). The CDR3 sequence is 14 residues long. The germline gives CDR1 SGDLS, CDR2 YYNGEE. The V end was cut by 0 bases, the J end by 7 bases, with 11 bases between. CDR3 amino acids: CASSVGRDTQPQHF. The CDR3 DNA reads TGTGCCAGCAGCGTAGGAAGGGACACCCAGCCCCAGCATTTT.

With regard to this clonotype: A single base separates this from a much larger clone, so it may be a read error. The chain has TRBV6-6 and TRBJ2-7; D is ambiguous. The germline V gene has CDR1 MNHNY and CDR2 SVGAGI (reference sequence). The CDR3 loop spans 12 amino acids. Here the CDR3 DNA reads TGTGACAGCAGTTACCAAAACATGGGGCAGTACTTC. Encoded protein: CDSSYQNMGQYF.

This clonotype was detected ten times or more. The CDR3 DNA follows: TGTGCCAGCAGTTACCCCGGGACGGACAATCAGCCCCAGCATTTT. Protein product: CASSYPGTDNQPQHF. The genes are TRBV6-2 or TRBV6-3 and TRBJ1-5; possibly TRBD1 for D (5 bases). This CDR3 is 15 amino acids long. With 2 bases removed from V and 3 bases from J, the gap between germline ends came to 11 bases. Germline V lookup: CDR1 MNHEY, CDR2 SVGEGT.

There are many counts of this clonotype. Here the CDR3 DNA reads TGCGCCAGCAGCTTAACAGAAAACTATGGCTACACCTTC. It specifies CASSLTENYGYTF. This chain joins TRBV10-1 and TRBJ1-2; D not resolved. Germline CDR1 and CDR2: WNHNN and SYGVQD (reference sequence). V lost 6 bases and J lost 2, with 10 bases in between. CDR3 length: 13 residues.

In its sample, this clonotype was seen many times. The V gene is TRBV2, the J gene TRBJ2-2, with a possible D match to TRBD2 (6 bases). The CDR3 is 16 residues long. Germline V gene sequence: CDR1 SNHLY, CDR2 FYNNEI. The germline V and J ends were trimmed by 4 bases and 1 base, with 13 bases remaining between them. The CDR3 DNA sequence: TGTGCCAGCAGTGGTGGGGGGACCATGAACACCGGGGAGCTGTTTTTT. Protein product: CASSGGGTMNTGELFF.

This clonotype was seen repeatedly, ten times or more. For the CDR3, the DNA is TGCGCCAGCAGCTCCGGGACTAGCGGATACAATGAGCAGTTCTTC. Encoded protein: CASSSGTSGYNEQFF. The chain recombines TRBV5-1 with TRBJ2-1, with 11 positions matching TRBD2. V shed 3 bases and J 4 bases; nucleotides not matched to a gene: 3. This CDR3 is 15 amino acids long. CDR1 and CDR2 (germline): SGHRS, YFSETQ.

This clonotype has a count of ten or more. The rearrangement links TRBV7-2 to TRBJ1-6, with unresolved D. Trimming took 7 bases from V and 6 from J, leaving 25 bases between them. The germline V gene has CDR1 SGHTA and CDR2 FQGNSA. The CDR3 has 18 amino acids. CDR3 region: CASTLTTPTALSNSPLHF. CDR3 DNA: TGTGCCAGCACACTCACCACCCCGACTGCTTTGTCTAATTCACCCCTCCACTTT.

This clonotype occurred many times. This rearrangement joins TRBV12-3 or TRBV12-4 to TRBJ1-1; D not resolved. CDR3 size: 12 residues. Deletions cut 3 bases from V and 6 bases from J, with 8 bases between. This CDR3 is CASSFVRSEAFF. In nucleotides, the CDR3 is TGTGCCAGCAGTTTCGTTCGTTCTGAAGCTTTCTTT.

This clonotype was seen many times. The CDR3 loop is CASSFLSDTQYF. CDR3 bases: TGTGCCAGCAGTTTTCTTTCAGATACGCAGTATTTT. This chain joins TRBV12-3 or TRBV12-4 and TRBJ2-3; unclear D gene. V dropped 3 bases and J dropped 4 bases, with 5 bases sitting between them. The CDR3 runs 12 residues.

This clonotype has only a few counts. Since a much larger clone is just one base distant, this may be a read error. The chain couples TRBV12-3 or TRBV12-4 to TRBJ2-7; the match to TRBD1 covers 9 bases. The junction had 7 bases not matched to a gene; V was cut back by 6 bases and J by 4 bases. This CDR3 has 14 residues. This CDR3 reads CASRQTGGNYEQYF. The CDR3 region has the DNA TGTGCCAGCAGACAAACAGGGGGCAATTACGAGCAGTACTTC.

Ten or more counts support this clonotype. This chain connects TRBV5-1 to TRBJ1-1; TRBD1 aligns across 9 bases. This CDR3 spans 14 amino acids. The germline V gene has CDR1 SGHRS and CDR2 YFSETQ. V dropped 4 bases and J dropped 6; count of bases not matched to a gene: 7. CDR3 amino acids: CASSGGQGFAEAFF. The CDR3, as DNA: TGCGCCAGCAGCGGGGGACAGGGTTTCGCTGAAGCTTTCTTT.

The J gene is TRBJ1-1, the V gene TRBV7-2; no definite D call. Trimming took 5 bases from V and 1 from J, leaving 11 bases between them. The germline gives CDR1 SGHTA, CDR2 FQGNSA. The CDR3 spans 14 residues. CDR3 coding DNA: TGTGCCAGCAGCCCTGAACCAACGAACACTGAAGCTTTCTTT. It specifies CASSPEPTNTEAFF. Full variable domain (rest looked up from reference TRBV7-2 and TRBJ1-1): GAGVSQSPSNKVTEKGKDVELRCDPISGHTALYWYRQSLGQGLEFLIYFQGNSAPDKSGLPSDRFSAERTGGSVSTLTIQRTQQEDSAVYLCASSPEPTNTEAFFGQGTRLTVV.